Shown below are 32 T cell receptor beta chains from a single sample sequenced in a study of shared clonotypes between healthy human individuals. Only in-frame clones appear in the TCRdb table, and some are missing; sequencing was by immunoSEQ multiplex PCR. In the table there are some 2,000,000 clones, nearly 97% of which are singletons. Sequencing input: naive CD4+ T cells sorted from blood. The subset: CD45RA+ positively selected. The receptors shown here come from a man aged 18 to 29 in good health.

The genes are TRBV25-1 and TRBJ2-7; 11 bases map to TRBD1. The length of the CDR3 is 18 residues. CDR1 is MGHDK, CDR2 SYGVNS, per germline. Trimming at V came to 5 bases and at J to 1 base, leaving 13 bases not matched to a gene. The CDR3 DNA reads as TGTGCCAGCAGTCCAAAAGGACAGGGGGCGCCGGGATCCTACGAGCAGTACTTC. Translation: CASSPKGQGAPGSYEQYF.

J is TRBJ1-6 and V is TRBV5-1; D call uncertain. The V gene lost 0 bases and the J gene lost 7 bases, with 14 bases spanning the gap. The V gene's germline CDR1 is SGHRS and CDR2 YFSETQ. CDR3 length: 16 amino acids. This chain's CDR3 is CASSLVGFSGNSPLHF. In nucleotides, the CDR3 is TGCGCCAGCAGCTTGGTTGGGTTCAGTGGAAATTCACCCCTCCACTTT.

The V gene is TRBV5-4, the J gene TRBJ2-7; 8 positions agree with TRBD1. V lost 0 bases and J lost 1; bases outside the gene matches: 6. Germline assignment: CDR1 SGHNT and CDR2 YYREEE (reference sequence). This CDR3 is built from 16 residues. The DNA of the CDR3 is TGTGCCAGCAGCTTGGCTTCAGGGGGCCATTCCTACGAGCAGTACTTC. Translation: CASSLASGGHSYEQYF.

The chain employs TRBV30 and TRBJ2-3; no definite D call. Trimming removed 4 bases at V and 0 bases at J, with 17 bases between. There are 16 residues in the CDR3. CDR1 is GTSNPN, CDR2 SVGIG, per germline (reference sequence). CDR3 DNA sequence: TGTGCCTGGATGGAGAGTTGGCTTACTAGCACAGATACGCAGTATTTT. Translated: CAWMESWLTSTDTQYF.

J is TRBJ2-5 and V is TRBV11-2; the D is unclear. Germline loops: CDR1 SGHAT, CDR2 FQNNGV. The CDR3 runs to 13 residues. V was trimmed by 3 bases and J by 5 bases, leaving 10 bases between them. CDR3: CASSLLWQETQYF. CDR3 in DNA: TGTGCCAGCAGCTTGTTGTGGCAGGAGACCCAGTACTTC. Combining the CDR3 with reference TRBV11-2 and TRBJ2-5 gives the whole variable domain EAGVAQSPRYKIIEKRQSVAFWCNPISGHATLYWYQQILGQGPKLLIQFQNNGVVDDSQLPKDRFSAERLKGVDSTLKIQPAKLEDSAVYLCASSLLWQETQYFGPGTRLLVL.

The chain is built from TRBV7-6 and TRBJ2-7; TRBD2 matches at 10 bases. The trim removed 4 bases at V and 2 bases at J, leaving 5 bases unmatched. Germline V gene sequence: CDR1 SGHVS, CDR2 FNYEAQ. This CDR3 region has 15 residues. Here the CDR3 reads CASSSLSGRAYEQYF. In nucleotides, the CDR3 is TGTGCCAGCAGCTCTTTAAGCGGGAGGGCCTACGAGCAGTACTTC.

The rearrangement links TRBV5-1 to TRBJ1-1, with 9 bases fitting TRBD1. Per germline, CDR1 SGHRS and CDR2 YFSETQ. Trimming at V came to 0 bases and at J to 0 bases, leaving 6 bases not matched to a gene. CDR3 length equals 17 residues. CDR3 residues: CASSLGGTGIMNTEAFF. CDR3 in DNA: TGCGCCAGCAGCTTGGGAGGGACAGGGATCATGAACACTGAAGCTTTCTTT.

The genes are TRBV6-1 and TRBJ1-1; D is undetermined. Looked up from germline, CDR1 is MNHNS and CDR2 is SASEGT. V was clipped by 4 bases and J by 8 bases, with 8 bases between them. The CDR3 has 11 residues. The CDR3 reads CASSVAGEAFF. The CDR3 region has the DNA TGTGCCAGCAGTGTAGCAGGCGAAGCTTTCTTT.

V and J are TRBV6-6 and TRBJ1-1, with D tentatively TRBD1 (6 bases). Trimming took 5 bases from V and 5 from J, leaving 18 bases between them. The CDR3 sequence is 15 residues long. CDR1 is MNHNY and CDR2 is SVGAGI in the germline V gene (reference sequence). The CDR3 here is CASSPSRGGWTEAFF. The CDR3 DNA follows: TGTGCCAGCAGTCCCTCGAGGGGGGGTTGGACTGAAGCTTTCTTT.

CDR3 residues: CASSSGQGGYTF. The CDR3 nucleotides are TGTGCCAGCAGCTCGGGCCAAGGGGGCTACACCTTC. This sequence joins TRBV7-3 and TRBJ1-2, with D unresolved. Germline loops: CDR1 SGHTA, CDR2 FQGTGA. Trimming removed 4 bases at V and 8 bases at J, with 11 bases between. The CDR3 is 12 amino acids. The whole variable domain, filled in from reference TRBV7-3 and TRBJ1-2, reads GAGVSQTPSNKVTEKGKYVELRCDPISGHTALYWYRQSLGQGPEFLIYFQGTGAADDSGLPNDRFFAVRPEGSVSTLKIQRTERGDSAVYLCASSSGQGGYTFGSGTRLTVV.

CDR3: CASSYGGGRTTEAFF. The DNA of the CDR3 is TGTGCCAGCAGTTACGGGGGCGGGAGGACCACTGAAGCTTTCTTT. The rearrangement links TRBV6-5 to TRBJ1-1; tentative D call: TRBD1 (6 bases). Germline V gene lookup returns CDR1 MNHEY and CDR2 SVGAGI. This CDR3 is 15 amino acids long. Trimming left V 2 bases short and J 4 bases short, with 14 bases between.

J is TRBJ2-7 and V is TRBV7-2; D is undetermined. This CDR3 comprises 14 residues. V lost 2 bases and J lost 2, with 10 bases in between. Germline-derived CDR1 and CDR2 are SGHTA and FQGNSA. CDR3 nucleotide sequence: TGTGCCAGCAGCTTATCTGGTAATCCCTACGAGCAGTACTTC. Its translation: CASSLSGNPYEQYF.

V gene TRBV29-1 combines with J gene TRBJ1-1; D gene unclear. The V end lost 5 bases, the J end lost 0 bases, and 10 bases lay between the germline ends. Germline-derived CDR1 and CDR2 are SQVTM and ANQGSEA. The CDR3 runs 13 residues. CDR3 residues: CSVIGVLNTEAFF. The DNA for the CDR3 is TGCAGCGTTATCGGGGTTTTGAACACTGAAGCTTTCTTT. The variable domain in full, with the rest retrieved from reference TRBV29-1 and TRBJ1-1, is SAVISQKPSRDICQRGTSLTIQCQVDSQVTMMFWYRQQPGQSLTLIATANQGSEATYESGFVIDKFPISRPNLTFSTLTVSNMSPEDSSIYLCSVIGVLNTEAFFGQGTRLTVV.

V is TRBV5-5 and J is TRBJ2-5; D may correspond to TRBD1 or TRBD2 (7 bases each). The V end was cut by 3 bases, the J end by 2 bases, with 11 bases between. Germline V gene lookup returns CDR1 SGHKS and CDR2 YYEKEE (reference sequence). The CDR3 runs 14 residues. The CDR3 region is CASSSQGGQETQYF. In DNA, the CDR3 is TGTGCCAGCAGCTCTCAGGGGGGGCAAGAGACCCAGTACTTC.

A word on this clone: Other DNA sequences in this sample translate to the same CDR3. The J gene is TRBJ1-1, the V gene TRBV5-1, with a possible D match to TRBD1 (6 bases). The length of the CDR3 is 14 residues. Germline V gene sequence: CDR1 SGHRS, CDR2 YFSETQ. V dropped 0 bases and J dropped 4 bases, with 10 bases sitting between them. The DNA for the CDR3 is TGCGCCAGCAGCTTGGTAGGGGGTACCACTGAAGCTTTCTTT. Translating gives CASSLVGGTTEAFF.

The chain combines TRBV7-2 with TRBJ2-3; 11 bases are a match to TRBD2. V was clipped by 1 base and J by 6 bases; unmatched bases: 12. Per the germline V gene, CDR1 is SGHTA and CDR2 is FQGNSA. The CDR3 is 18 residues long. CDR3 nucleotide sequence: TGTGCCAGCAGCTTAGTGGGTAGGCTAGCGGGAGGTTTGGATACGCAGTATTTT. Its protein product is CASSLVGRLAGGLDTQYF.

A note on this clone: The same CDR3 is also encoded by other DNA sequences in this sample. The rearrangement links TRBV30 to TRBJ2-1, with 10 bases lining up with TRBD2. The CDR3 is made up of 14 amino acids. Germline-derived CDR1 and CDR2 are GTSNPN and SVGIG (reference sequence). Trimming took 3 bases from V and 4 from J; bases not matched to a gene: 3. The CDR3 DNA reads TGTGCCTGGAGCCGACTAGCGGGTTACAATGAGCAGTTCTTC. It yields the protein CAWSRLAGYNEQFF.

This sequence joins TRBV6-5 and TRBJ2-3, with 7 nucleotides matching TRBD2. The J segment lost 2 bases and the V segment lost 3 bases, leaving 5 bases of the junction unmatched. Germline V CDR1 and CDR2: MNHEY, SVGAGI. This CDR3 has 15 residues. The CDR3 DNA is TGTGCCAGCAGTTATTCTACTAGCGCCACAGATACGCAGTATTTT. This gives the protein CASSYSTSATDTQYF.

The rearrangement links TRBV7-8 to TRBJ2-7; 9 nucleotides align to TRBD2. V shed 2 bases and J 5 bases; nucleotides not matched to a gene: 16. This CDR3 has 18 amino acids. Germline V gene data show CDR1 as SGHVS and CDR2 as FQNEAQ. The CDR3: CASSLLRSGGTKRNEQYF. As DNA, the CDR3 is TGTGCCAGCAGCTTATTAAGGAGCGGGGGGACTAAACGGAACGAGCAGTACTTC. The full variable domain, its missing parts supplied by reference TRBV7-8 and TRBJ2-7, is GAGVSQSPRYKVAKRGQDVALRCDPISGHVSLFWYQQALGQGPEFLTYFQNEAQLDKSGLPSDRFFAERPEGSVSTLKIQRTQQEDSAVYLCASSLLRSGGTKRNEQYFGPGTRLTVT.

CDR3 in DNA: TGTGCCCGAGAAGAGGGAGGGAGTTACGAGCAGTACTTC. Its translation is CAREEGGSYEQYF. The V gene is TRBV9, the J gene TRBJ2-7; 7 bases line up with TRBD2. From germline, CDR1 is SGDLS and CDR2 YYNGEE. J was trimmed by 4 bases and V by 10 bases; bases with no gene match: 11. There are 13 residues in the CDR3.

With regard to this clone: Other DNA variants within this sample encode the same CDR3. The rearrangement uses TRBV30 and TRBJ2-1; D remains ambiguous. With 1 base removed from V and 0 bases from J, the gap between germline ends came to 4 bases. The length of the CDR3 is 13 residues. Germline CDR1 is GTSNPN and CDR2 is SVGIG (reference sequence). This chain's CDR3 is CAWSASSYNEQFF. The CDR3 DNA is TGTGCCTGGAGTGCTAGCTCCTACAATGAGCAGTTCTTC.

V is TRBV7-2 and J is TRBJ2-1; D ambiguous. V lost 3 bases to trimming and J lost 9 bases, with 6 bases between them. The germline gives CDR1 SGHTA, CDR2 FQGNSA. This CDR3 has 11 residues. This chain's CDR3 is CASSFYSEQFF. The CDR3 bases are TGTGCCAGCAGCTTTTATTCTGAGCAGTTCTTC.

This chain links TRBV10-3 with TRBJ2-7; 10 bases fit TRBD2. Germline CDR1 reads ENHRY; CDR2 reads SYGVKD. The CDR3 spans 17 residues. J gave up 1 base and V 6 bases, and 12 bases lay outside the gene matches. The CDR3: CAISGTSEGSSSYEQYF. As DNA, the CDR3 is TGTGCCATCAGCGGGACTAGCGAGGGGTCCTCATCCTACGAGCAGTACTTC.

The V call is TRBV7-8, the J call TRBJ1-5; D gene uncertain. CDR3 length equals 13 residues. The germline V and J ends were trimmed by 6 bases and 3 bases, with 9 bases remaining between them. Germline V gives CDR1 SGHVS, CDR2 FQNEAQ. The CDR3 bases are TGTGCCAGCAGTTCCGGGCACAATCAGCCCCAGCATTTT. Translation: CASSSGHNQPQHF.

This rearrangement joins TRBV10-3 to TRBJ2-5; 10 bases align to TRBD2. This CDR3 contains 15 residues. CDR1 and CDR2 (germline): ENHRY, SYGVKD. Trimming cost V 6 bases and J 1 base; bases outside gene matches: 5. This CDR3 is CAISRTSGFQETQYF. DNA of the CDR3: TGTGCCATCAGCAGGACTAGCGGCTTCCAAGAGACCCAGTACTTC.

The chain carries TRBV11-2 and TRBJ1-2, with D perhaps matching TRBD1 (6 bases). The V end lost 7 bases, the J end lost 6 bases, and 15 bases lay between the germline ends. The CDR3 is made up of 13 amino acids. Germline assignment: CDR1 SGHAT and CDR2 FQNNGV. CDR3 residues: CASTPRGLHGYTF. CDR3 bases: TGTGCCAGCACCCCTCGGGGGCTCCATGGCTACACCTTC.

This clone was observed once. The V call is TRBV6-4, the J call TRBJ2-1; 10 bases are a match to TRBD2. Per germline, CDR1 MRHNA and CDR2 SNTAGT. This CDR3 contains 16 residues. V was clipped by 0 bases and J by 6 bases; unmatched bases: 5. The CDR3, as DNA: TGTGCCAGCAGTGACTCGGGTAGCGGGAGGTTCAATGAGCAGTTCTTC. It translates to CASSDSGSGRFNEQFF.

The chain is built from TRBV18 and TRBJ1-2; TRBD1 agrees at 9 bases. The length of the CDR3 is 14 residues. Germline lookup yields CDR1 KGHSH and CDR2 LQKENI. The V and J ends lost 5 bases and 5 bases, in that order; junction bases with no gene match: 6. The CDR3 sequence: CASSNDRGSYGYTF. In DNA form, the CDR3 reads TGTGCCAGCTCAAACGACAGGGGGAGTTATGGCTACACCTTC.

The gene calls are TRBV25-1 and TRBJ2-7, with TRBD2 matching over 7 bases. Germline V gives CDR1 MGHDK, CDR2 SYGVNS. The trim removed 6 bases at V and 0 bases at J, leaving 5 bases unmatched. CDR3 length: 14 amino acids. The chain's CDR3 is CASRKPGGSYEQYF. The CDR3 nucleotides read TGTGCCAGCAGAAAGCCGGGAGGCTCCTACGAGCAGTACTTC.

The rearrangement uses TRBV30 and TRBJ1-2; perhaps TRBD1 as D (5 bases). The V and J ends lost 0 bases and 8 bases respectively, with 10 bases between them. CDR3 length: 12 residues. Germline CDR1 GTSNPN, CDR2 SVGIG (reference sequence). The CDR3 coding sequence is TGTGCCTGGAGTGTAGCAGGGTTCGGCTACACCTTC. Protein: CAWSVAGFGYTF.

This sequence joins TRBV2 and TRBJ1-6, with D uncertain. Per germline, CDR1 SNHLY and CDR2 FYNNEI. This CDR3 has 16 residues. V was pared by 6 bases and J by 6 bases, with 18 bases between. CDR3 sequence: CASRGGKGMGNSPLHF. In DNA form, the CDR3 reads TGTGCCAGCAGGGGAGGGAAGGGTATGGGTAATTCACCCCTCCACTTT.

V gene TRBV5-1 combines with J gene TRBJ1-1; TRBD1 matches 7 bases. The germline V gene encodes CDR1 SGHRS and CDR2 YFSETQ. V dropped 4 bases and J dropped 2; count of bases not matched to a gene: 11. The length of the CDR3 is 16 residues. CDR3 in amino acids: CASSIPGTDRNTEAFF. CDR3 nucleotide sequence: TGCGCCAGCAGCATACCCGGGACAGACAGAAACACTGAAGCTTTCTTT.